Below are 20 T cell receptor beta chains sequenced from a single sample in a study of T cell changes during pregnancy in multiple sclerosis. Assay: immunoSEQ multiplex PCR; the TCRdb copy retains only in-frame clones and omits some. The table has about 40,000 clones, approximately 88% seen once; the top ten hold roughly 5.6%. This specimen was peripheral blood, taken in the first trimester of pregnancy. The receptors shown here come from a female donor in good health, enrolled as a control in a pregnancy study.

The chain combines TRBV5-4 with TRBJ2-2, with D unresolved. The CDR3 spans 14 residues. Germline V gives CDR1 SGHNT, CDR2 YYREEE (reference sequence). Trimming left V 0 bases short and J 2 bases short, with 5 bases between. CDR3 DNA sequence: TGTGCCAGCAGCTTGGAGCAAAACACCGGGGAGCTGTTTTTT. It codes for CASSLEQNTGELFF.

The chain is built from TRBV2 and TRBJ1-6, with D possibly matching TRBD1 (5 bases). This CDR3 comprises 14 residues. With 8 bases removed from V and 10 bases from J, the gap between germline ends came to 18 bases. CDR1 SNHLY and CDR2 FYNNEI come from the germline V gene. This CDR3 is CASGSGQGGSPLHF. Written as DNA, the CDR3 is TGTGCCAGCGGCTCGGGCCAGGGTGGGTCACCCCTCCACTTT.

The chain couples TRBV6-5 to TRBJ1-6; D perhaps matches TRBD1 (6 bases). The CDR3 consists of 14 residues. Germline V CDR1 and CDR2: MNHEY, SVGAGI. Trimming left V 6 bases short and J 5 bases short, with 11 bases between. The CDR3 DNA reads TGTGCCAGCAGACTGGACAGAGATAATTCACCCCTCCACTTT. This encodes CASRLDRDNSPLHF.

The gene calls are TRBV9 and TRBJ2-1, with D possibly TRBD2 on 7 matching bases. Trimming pared 3 bases from V and 4 bases from J, leaving 17 bases between. The CDR3 has 16 residues. The V gene's germline CDR1 is SGDLS and CDR2 YYNGEE. The CDR3 DNA is TGTGCCAGCAGCGCGGGGGGCTCGGAAGTTTACAATGAGCAGTTCTTC. Translating gives CASSAGGSEVYNEQFF. Looking up the rest from reference TRBV9 and TRBJ2-1 gives the full variable domain: DSGVTQTPKHLITATGQRVTLRCSPRSGDLSVYWYQQSLDQGLQFLIQYYNGEERAKGNILERFSAQQFPDLHSELNLSSLELGDSALYFCASSAGGSEVYNEQFFGPGTRLTVL.

V and J are TRBV27 and TRBJ2-7; 7 nucleotides align to TRBD2. This CDR3 comprises 15 residues. The ends lost 4 bases at V and 3 bases at J; junction bases unmatched: 9. CDR1 MNHEY and CDR2 SMNVEV come from the germline V gene (reference sequence). CDR3 in amino acids: CASSSTPTGGYEQYF. DNA of the CDR3: TGTGCCAGCAGTTCGACTCCCACGGGAGGCTACGAGCAGTACTTC.

This rearrangement joins TRBV2 to TRBJ2-3, with TRBD2 identical over 8 bases. J gave up 2 bases and V 6 bases, and 10 bases lay outside the gene matches. Germline loops: CDR1 SNHLY, CDR2 FYNNEI. This CDR3 is 16 amino acids long. The CDR3, as DNA: TGTGCCAGCAGACCACTAGCGGATCGGGTCACAGATACGCAGTATTTT. Encoded protein: CASRPLADRVTDTQYF.

This sequence joins TRBV6-1 and TRBJ1-5, with TRBD1 matching over 11 bases. The CDR3 spans 17 residues. J was trimmed by 8 bases and V by 4 bases; bases with no gene match: 13. Germline lookup yields CDR1 MNHNS and CDR2 SASEGT. The CDR3 is CASSGTGGGGLGEPQHF. The CDR3 DNA reads TGTGCCAGCAGTGGGACAGGGGGCGGAGGGCTCGGGGAGCCCCAGCATTTT.

The genes are TRBV10-3 and TRBJ1-2; the D is unclear. Trimming removed 4 bases at V and 2 bases at J, with 23 bases between. This CDR3 has 18 residues. Germline V CDR1 and CDR2: ENHRY, SYGVKD. The CDR3 DNA reads TGTGCCATCAGTGGAGGACTAGGACTGCCAAATACGAACTATGGCTACACCTTC. It translates to CAISGGLGLPNTNYGYTF.

The V gene is TRBV27, the J gene TRBJ2-1; 12 bases are a match to TRBD2. Per germline, CDR1 MNHEY and CDR2 SMNVEV (reference sequence). The CDR3 is made up of 16 amino acids. V dropped 5 bases and J dropped 3; count of bases not matched to a gene: 5. CDR3: CASSPVTSGGYNEQFF. The CDR3 region has the DNA TGTGCCAGCAGTCCGGTGACTAGCGGGGGCTACAATGAGCAGTTCTTC.

V is TRBV28 and J is TRBJ2-3, with 12 positions matching TRBD1. The V gene end was trimmed by 1 base and the J gene end by 5 bases; junction bases not matched to a gene: 4. The CDR3 consists of 16 residues. Germline loops: CDR1 MDHEN, CDR2 SYDVKM. The CDR3 spells CASSLSGTGGRDTQYF. Written as DNA, the CDR3 is TGTGCCAGCAGTTTATCCGGGACAGGGGGCCGAGATACGCAGTATTTT. Full variable domain (missing parts from reference TRBV28 and TRBJ2-3): DVKVTQSSRYLVKRTGEKVFLECVQDMDHENMFWYRQDPGLGLRLIYFSYDVKMKEKGDIPEGYSVSREKKERFSLILESASTNQTSMYLCASSLSGTGGRDTQYFGPGTRLTVL.

Of note for this clone: The sample carries other DNA sequences with the same CDR3. The V call is TRBV7-9, the J call TRBJ2-3; perhaps TRBD2 as D (6 bases). Trimming pared 6 bases from V and 2 bases from J, leaving 12 bases between. Germline V gene data show CDR1 as SEHNR and CDR2 as FQNEAQ (reference sequence). This CDR3 comprises 14 residues. CDR3 in amino acids: CASSLGDSTDTQYF. The CDR3 nucleotides read TGTGCCAGCAGTTTGGGGGACTCCACAGATACGCAGTATTTT.

Written as DNA, the CDR3 is TGCGCCAGCAGCCCGGGGGGGGCCAACGTCCTGACTTTC. Amino acids: CASSPGGANVLTF. The rearrangement links TRBV5-1 to TRBJ2-6; tentative D call: TRBD2 (5 bases). V was cut by 4 bases and J by 4 bases, with 6 bases left in between. CDR1 is SGHRS, CDR2 YFSETQ, per germline. The length of the CDR3 is 13 residues. Variable domain in full (rest from reference TRBV5-1 and TRBJ2-6): KAGVTQTPRYLIKTRGQQVTLSCSPISGHRSVSWYQQTPGQGLQFLFEYFSETQRNKGNFPGRFSGRQFSNSRSEMNVSTLELGDSALYLCASSPGGANVLTFGAGSRLTVL.

This chain links TRBV5-6 with TRBJ1-2, with unresolved D. This CDR3 has 16 residues. Germline V lookup: CDR1 SGHDT, CDR2 YYEEEE. V lost 4 bases, J lost 2 bases, and 18 bases lay in between. The CDR3 loop reads CASSPPGLYPNYGYTF. The CDR3 DNA reads TGTGCCAGCAGCCCCCCTGGGCTCTATCCCAACTATGGCTACACCTTC.

V gene TRBV18 combines with J gene TRBJ1-5; D unresolved. The CDR3 contains 13 residues. The V gene's germline CDR1 is KGHSH and CDR2 LQKENI. V lost 4 bases, J lost 3 bases, and 7 bases lay in between. For the CDR3, the DNA is TGTGCCAGCTCACAAGGAGTCAATCAGCCCCAGCATTTT. Translated: CASSQGVNQPQHF.

The chain is built from TRBV6-6 and TRBJ1-2; weak D call: TRBD1 (6 bases). Looked up from germline, CDR1 is MNHNY and CDR2 is SVGAGI (reference sequence). CDR3 size: 16 residues. Trimming cost V 6 bases and J 4 bases, with 21 bases left between them. The CDR3 nucleotides read TGTGCCAGCAGCCCACGACAGGTCGGCGAGATCTATGGCTACACCTTC. It translates to CASSPRQVGEIYGYTF.

V gene TRBV6-4 combines with J gene TRBJ2-1, with 11 bases lining up with TRBD2. The ends lost 3 bases at V and 8 bases at J; junction bases unmatched: 6. The CDR3 spans 15 residues. Germline V gene sequence: CDR1 MRHNA, CDR2 SNTAGT. CDR3 loop: CASSDLAGGVDEQFF. As DNA, the CDR3 is TGTGCCAGCAGTGATTTAGCGGGAGGGGTCGATGAGCAGTTCTTC.

The J gene is TRBJ2-7, the V gene TRBV9; TRBD1 agrees at 8 bases. This CDR3 comprises 16 residues. Germline CDR1 and CDR2: SGDLS and YYNGEE. V trimming: 4 bases; J trimming: 2 bases; junction bases outside the gene matches: 11. CDR3 amino acids: CASSPGGGTGPYEQYF. CDR3 nucleotides: TGTGCCAGCAGCCCAGGGGGCGGGACAGGTCCCTACGAGCAGTACTTC.

This clone was picked up one time. The chain links TRBV5-6 to TRBJ2-3, with D uncertain. The CDR3 runs to 13 residues. The germline CDR1 and CDR2 sequences are SGHDT and YYEEEE. Trimming cost V 0 bases and J 1 base, with 3 bases left between them. CDR3 bases: TGTGCCAGCAGCTTGGCGGGCACAGATACGCAGTATTTT. Translation: CASSLAGTDTQYF.

This clone was detected only once. The CDR3 nucleotides read TGTGCCAGCAGTTACGTAGCGGGGGGTTTGGAGACCCAGTACTTC. Its protein is CASSYVAGGLETQYF. The chain has TRBV6-6 and TRBJ2-5; 10 positions match TRBD2. With 2 bases clipped from V and 5 bases from J, the junction kept 5 bases outside the gene matches. The CDR3 totals 15 residues. Germline lookup yields CDR1 MNHNY and CDR2 SVGAGI (reference sequence).

This clone was seen more than once but under ten times. The V and J genes are TRBV28 and TRBJ2-7; D remains unclear. The germline V gene encodes CDR1 MDHEN and CDR2 SYDVKM. This CDR3 has 14 amino acids. Trimming shortened V by 5 bases and J by 0 bases, and 11 bases separated the two germline ends. Here the CDR3 reads CASSPRILSYEQYF. CDR3 nucleotides: TGTGCCAGCAGTCCCAGGATACTCTCCTACGAGCAGTACTTC.